This T cell receptor beta chain was documented in a study of blood T cell repertoires in COVID-19. Study information: The United States, Italy and Spain were the sources of the acute and convalescent COVID-19 samples. The analysed material was cDNA or gDNA that came from T cells, B-cell-depleted T cells, or PBMCs.

TCRdb's copy holds only in-frame clones and misses some; the assay was immunoSEQ multiplex PCR. This sample has about 210,000 clones, with around 90% found just once. This TCR derives from a man aged 25-45 years with acute or convalescent COVID-19. Material for sequencing was peripheral blood.

The CDR3 spells CASSPNPAGAFYEQYF. The DNA for the CDR3 is TGTGCCAGCAGCCCCAATCCTGCGGGAGCCTTCTACGAGCAGTACTTC. The J gene is TRBJ2-7, the V gene TRBV3-1 (or the pseudogene TRBV3-2); 7 bases fit TRBD2. This CDR3 has 16 amino acids. In germline, CDR1 is LGHDT, CDR2 YNNKEL (reference sequence). V lost 4 bases to trimming and J lost 3 bases; unmatched junction nucleotides: 12.